This T cell receptor beta chain was recorded in a study of blood T cells in healthy people across ages. Trimming took 1 base from V and 9 from J; bases not matched to a gene: 9. Germline V gene data show CDR1 as SGHDN and CDR2 as FVKESK. This CDR3 is 15 amino acids long. Combining a sample-barcoded 5' primer with a J-beta primer mix, a second PCR ran for roughly 7 to 11 cycles. TCRdb re-called the 5' RACE reads through MiXCR, storing one row per CDR3 protein. The sample yields around 870,000 distinct CDR3 sequences, less than 35% seen once. The TCR was taken from a woman of 80 years or more in good health. The J gene is TRBJ2-7, the V gene TRBV14; 10 bases match TRBD2. The sample was blood. The CDR3 nucleotides read TGTGCCAGCAGCCAAGGGTCTAGCGGGAGACACGGGCAGTACTTC. Protein: CASSQGSSGRHGQYF.